Listed here are 27 T cell receptor beta chains from one sample, sequenced in a study of blood T cell repertoires in COVID-19 (dated by TCRdb to about 2020). Receptor libraries were prepared by the immunoSEQ multiplex PCR assay. TCRdb re-hosts the immuneACCESS table, in-frame sequences only. Its copies lack some clones; in the studies checked, an unresolved V gene accounts for under half of them, and the cause for the rest is not known. Across this sample there are around 250,000 clones, with roughly 80% seen only once. The ten largest clones add up to around 3.3% of the sample. The sample comprised peripheral blood. These receptors all stem from a woman younger than 30 with acute or convalescent COVID-19.

The rearrangement joins TRBV4-3 to TRBJ2-2; a possible D gene is TRBD2 (5 bases). CDR1 and CDR2 from the germline V gene are LGHNA and YSLEER. Trimming pared 0 bases from V and 5 bases from J, leaving 10 bases between. The CDR3 sequence is 15 residues long. CDR3 nucleotide sequence: TGCGCCAGCAGCCAAGAGGCTAGCCGTACCGGGGAGCTGTTTTTT. Translating gives CASSQEASRTGELFF.

The chain is built from TRBV28 and TRBJ1-6; 10 positions match TRBD1. Germline V gives CDR1 MDHEN, CDR2 SYDVKM. The trim removed 1 base at V and 11 bases at J, leaving 5 bases unmatched. The CDR3 totals 15 residues. Written as DNA, the CDR3 is TGTGCCAGCAGTTTATCGACAGGGGGCGTGACACCCCTCCACTTT. It translates to CASSLSTGGVTPLHF.

This chain uses TRBV7-2 with TRBJ1-3; TRBD1 matches at 7 bases. V was pared by 5 bases and J by 4 bases, with 2 bases of the junction left unmatched. The CDR3 totals 13 residues. CDR1 and CDR2 (germline): SGHTA, FQGNSA. The CDR3 here is CASSPGQGNTIYF. CDR3 sequence (DNA): TGTGCCAGCAGCCCGGGACAGGGAAACACCATATATTTT. Based on the CDR3 plus reference TRBV7-2 and TRBJ1-3, the full variable domain is GAGVSQSPSNKVTEKGKDVELRCDPISGHTALYWYRQSLGQGLEFLIYFQGNSAPDKSGLPSDRFSAERTGGSVSTLTIQRTQQEDSAVYLCASSPGQGNTIYFGEGSWLTVV.

About this clone itself: The sample holds other DNA sequences that translate to the same CDR3. This CDR3 is CSVGRAFF. DNA of the CDR3: TGCAGCGTTGGTCGTGCTTTCTTT. The rearrangement uses TRBV29-1 and TRBJ1-1; no firm D call. From germline, CDR1 is SQVTM and CDR2 ANQGSEA. V lost 4 bases and J 11 bases, leaving 5 bases between the germline ends. The CDR3 totals 8 residues.

The rearrangement uses TRBV28 and TRBJ2-1; no clear D gene. The CDR3 has 12 amino acids. CDR1 is MDHEN, CDR2 SYDVKM, per germline. Trimming left V 5 bases short and J 8 bases short, with 10 bases between. The DNA of the CDR3 is TGTGCCAGCAGTCCCCGGGTCCATGAGCAGTTCTTC. Translating gives CASSPRVHEQFF.

This CDR3 is CASSPFSGPPNTGELFF. Here the CDR3 DNA reads TGTGCCAGCTCACCGTTTAGCGGGCCACCTAACACCGGGGAGCTGTTTTTT. The chain combines TRBV18 with TRBJ2-2; 7 nucleotides line up with TRBD2. The CDR3 length is 17 residues. V lost 3 bases to trimming and J lost 2 bases; unmatched junction nucleotides: 9. Germline V gene data show CDR1 as KGHSH and CDR2 as LQKENI.

This clone was seen only once. V and J are TRBV14 and TRBJ2-5; the match to TRBD2 covers 10 bases. Trimming removed 3 bases from V and 7 bases from J; junction bases left unmatched: 11. The germline gives CDR1 SGHDN, CDR2 FVKESK. The CDR3 contains 16 residues. This chain's CDR3 is CASSHTGLAERGTQYF. The CDR3, as DNA: TGTGCCAGCAGCCACACCGGACTAGCGGAGCGGGGGACCCAGTACTTC.

The chain uses TRBV18 and TRBJ2-7, with D unclear. V was trimmed by 2 bases and J by 1 base, leaving 15 bases between them. CDR1 and CDR2 (germline): KGHSH, LQKENI. The CDR3 is 16 amino acids. In nucleotides, the CDR3 is TGTGCCAGCTCACCAGGTTCGGAGAGCTCGTCCTACGAGCAGTACTTC. Amino acid sequence: CASSPGSESSSYEQYF.

J is TRBJ2-1 and V is TRBV6-2 or TRBV6-3, with D maybe TRBD2 (5 bases). V was shortened by 6 bases and J by 3 bases, with 9 bases between the two germline ends. Germline values: CDR1 MNHEY, CDR2 SVGEGT. The CDR3 sequence is 13 residues long. CDR3 in DNA: TGTGCCAGCAGCCTCCGGGACTACAATGAGCAGTTCTTC. Its translation is CASSLRDYNEQFF.

The V gene is TRBV9, the J gene TRBJ2-1; 7 positions agree with TRBD1. CDR3 length equals 20 residues. Germline V gene lookup returns CDR1 SGDLS and CDR2 YYNGEE. V was clipped by 3 bases and J by 6 bases; unmatched bases: 24. CDR3: CASSDSRQTGMRFVSNEQFF. DNA of the CDR3: TGTGCCAGCAGCGACTCTCGTCAGACAGGGATGAGGTTTGTGTCCAATGAGCAGTTCTTC.

The rearrangement joins TRBV14 to TRBJ1-1, with D tentatively TRBD1 (5 bases). V was trimmed by 0 bases and J by 1 base, leaving 9 bases between them. CDR3 length: 15 amino acids. CDR1 is SGHDN and CDR2 is FVKESK in the germline V gene. In nucleotides, the CDR3 is TGTGCCAGCAGCCAAGACGGCAGGGCGAACACTGAAGCTTTCTTT. This translates into CASSQDGRANTEAFF.

The chain links TRBV19 to TRBJ2-4; D not certain. From germline, CDR1 is LNHDA and CDR2 SQIVND (reference sequence). This CDR3 contains 15 residues. Trimming removed 6 bases from V and 4 bases from J, with 16 bases in between. The CDR3 coding sequence is TGTGCCAGTAGCATACGAGGAGAGGTGAAAAACATTCAGTACTTC. It translates to CASSIRGEVKNIQYF.

This clone was recorded a few times. The rearrangement joins TRBV30 to TRBJ1-1; D may be TRBD1 (6 bases). The CDR3 is made up of 13 amino acids. V was pared by 5 bases and J by 1 base, with 11 bases between. Germline V gives CDR1 GTSNPN, CDR2 SVGIG (reference sequence). CDR3 region: CAWGTFGNTEAFF. CDR3 DNA sequence: TGTGCCTGGGGGACATTTGGGAACACTGAAGCTTTCTTT.

The chain carries TRBV5-1 and TRBJ2-1; D is undetermined. The CDR3 loop spans 16 amino acids. Looked up from germline, CDR1 is SGHRS and CDR2 is YFSETQ. Between the trimmed V and J ends, which lost 2 bases and 0 bases, there was a span of 12 bases. CDR3 in amino acids: CASSFLGRTSYNEQFF. DNA of the CDR3: TGCGCCAGCAGCTTTTTGGGCCGAACCTCCTACAATGAGCAGTTCTTC.

The chain recombines TRBV7-9 with TRBJ1-1, with TRBD1 identical over 12 bases. Germline V gene data show CDR1 as SEHNR and CDR2 as FQNEAQ (reference sequence). The CDR3 totals 15 residues. Trimming cost V 5 bases and J 7 bases; bases outside gene matches: 8. CDR3 region: CASSAPGQGAVEAFF. The CDR3 region has the DNA TGTGCCAGCAGCGCACCGGGACAGGGGGCTGTTGAAGCTTTCTTT.

V is TRBV5-1 and J is TRBJ1-1; D gene ambiguous. This CDR3 has 15 residues. Germline V gene data show CDR1 as SGHRS and CDR2 as YFSETQ. V lost 2 bases to trimming and J lost 6 bases, with 17 bases between them. The CDR3 nucleotides are TGCGCCAGCAGCTTTTTCCGGTCGTCCCACCCTGAAGCTTTCTTT. It translates to CASSFFRSSHPEAFF.

The chain carries TRBV14 and TRBJ2-1, with 9 bases lining up with TRBD2. The J segment lost 8 bases and the V segment lost 1 base, leaving 6 bases of the junction unmatched. This CDR3 spans 15 amino acids. Germline V gene lookup returns CDR1 SGHDN and CDR2 FVKESK. The CDR3: CASSQVRGGGDEQFF. In nucleotides, the CDR3 is TGTGCCAGCAGCCAAGTCCGCGGGGGGGGCGATGAGCAGTTCTTC.

The chain joins TRBV9 to TRBJ2-1, with a possible D match to TRBD1 (6 bases). CDR3 size: 13 residues. V lost 4 bases and J lost 8, with 13 bases in between. CDR1 is SGDLS and CDR2 is YYNGEE in the germline V gene. CDR3 sequence: CASSSTGFDEQFF. The CDR3 DNA follows: TGTGCCAGCAGCTCTACAGGGTTTGATGAGCAGTTCTTC.

V and J are TRBV28 and TRBJ2-4; the match to TRBD2 covers 12 bases. CDR1 and CDR2 (germline): MDHEN, SYDVKM. The CDR3 loop spans 19 amino acids. V trimming: 3 bases; J trimming: 3 bases; junction bases outside the gene matches: 12. In DNA, the CDR3 is TGTGCCAGCAGTTTGCCTGCAATTCGGACTAGCGGGAACAAAAACATTCAGTACTTC. It encodes CASSLPAIRTSGNKNIQYF.

The rearrangement joins TRBV9 to TRBJ1-6; D perhaps matches TRBD1 (5 bases). CDR3 length: 15 residues. Trimming removed 0 bases at V and 8 bases at J, with 12 bases between. Germline V gene sequence: CDR1 SGDLS, CDR2 YYNGEE. This chain's CDR3 is CASSVGVRADSPLHF. The CDR3 region has the DNA TGTGCCAGCAGCGTAGGAGTCAGGGCGGATTCACCCCTCCACTTT.

The gene calls are TRBV2 and TRBJ2-3; TRBD2 matches at 8 bases. The CDR3 runs to 13 residues. The germline CDR1 and CDR2 sequences are SNHLY and FYNNEI. V gave up 8 bases and J gave up 9 bases; unmatched junction bases: 10. The CDR3 sequence: CASLGLETGTQYF. CDR3 DNA: TGTGCCAGCTTGGGACTAGAAACGGGAACGCAGTATTTT. Together with reference TRBV2 and TRBJ2-3, the CDR3 gives the full variable domain: EPEVTQTPSHQVTQMGQEVILRCVPISNHLYFYWYRQILGQKVEFLVSFYNNEISEKSEIFDDQFSVERPDGSNFTLKIRSTKLEDSAMYFCASLGLETGTQYFGPGTRLTVL.

The V gene is TRBV6-4, the J gene TRBJ2-3; D is possibly TRBD2 (5 bases). The CDR3 has 16 amino acids. V was pared by 0 bases and J by 0 bases, with 10 bases between. Germline CDR1 and CDR2: MRHNA and SNTAGT. This chain's CDR3 is CASSDSSGSSTDTQYF. Here the CDR3 DNA reads TGTGCCAGCAGTGACTCGAGCGGTTCTAGCACAGATACGCAGTATTTT.

V is TRBV21-1 and J is TRBJ2-2; the D segment call TRBD2 is taken from the table without a DNA check. TRBV21-1 is flagged as a pseudogene. The CDR3 sequence is 13 residues long. The DNA for the CDR3 is TGTGCCAGCAGCGGATGGAGGACCGGGGAGCTGTTTTTT. This gives the protein CASSGWRTGELFF.

Written as DNA, the CDR3 is TGCGCCAGCAGCCTACGACTAGCGTTCTCCTACAATGAGCAGTTCTTC. Translated: CASSLRLAFSYNEQFF. The V call is TRBV4-3, the J call TRBJ2-1; 8 bases map to TRBD2. V shed 4 bases, J shed 0 bases, and the junction held 5 bases outside the gene matches. The CDR3 is 16 residues long. Germline V gene lookup returns CDR1 LGHNA and CDR2 YSLEER.

The sample holds a few counts of this clone. The DNA is left out, because the CDR3 cannot be placed on it with certainty; the CDR3 is given as TCRdb lists it. The V call is TRBV6-6, the J call TRBJ1-4; the table assigns TRBD1, which was not confirmed against the DNA. Germline V gene sequence: CDR1 MNHNY, CDR2 SVGAGI (reference sequence). The CDR3 length is 16 residues, termini included. The CDR3 loop is CASSYFGPGTGEKLFF.

The chain employs TRBV5-1 and TRBJ1-4; 8 bases agree with TRBD1. The CDR3 runs to 14 residues. Germline V gives CDR1 SGHRS, CDR2 YFSETQ. J lost 7 bases, V lost 2 bases, and 4 bases had no gene match. Written as DNA, the CDR3 is TGCGCCAGCAGCTTTACAGGGGGAGGTGAAAAACTGTTTTTT. Its translation: CASSFTGGGEKLFF.

The chain combines TRBV5-1 with TRBJ2-7, with 9 nucleotides matching TRBD2. The CDR3 runs 15 residues. V shed 3 bases and J 6 bases; nucleotides not matched to a gene: 10. CDR1 is SGHRS, CDR2 YFSETQ, per germline. CDR3 sequence: CASSSTAGGPVEQYF. The CDR3 DNA is TGCGCCAGCAGCTCAACTGCGGGAGGGCCTGTCGAGCAGTACTTC.